This T cell receptor (beta chain) was recorded in a study of T-cell memory formation after mild COVID-19. At the level of the study: Each donor largely had its own TCR clusters. Study-wide results and caveats: Largely, contracting CD4+ clones fell within CM and EM, and contracting CD8+ clones within EMRA. A subset of responding clones appeared in pre-infection memory, suggesting cross-reactive memory joined.

At least ten counts were recorded for this clonotype. The target antigen is unknown. TCRdb passed the 5' RACE reads through MiXCR, listing each CDR3 protein once. The repertoire consists of approximately 300,000 distinct CDR3 sequences, with around 15% occurring once and the leading ten covering 22%. V lost 7 bases to trimming and J lost 5 bases; unmatched junction nucleotides: 13. This CDR3 region has 16 residues. This clonotype was obtained from a man younger than 35 who had mild COVID-19 (a few samples of this study predate the infection). Cell type and time point are not known. The sequenced sample consisted of PBMCs or a T cell subset sorted from them (not recorded which). The J gene is TRBJ2-1, the V gene TRBV12-3 or TRBV12-4, with 8 bases lining up with TRBD2. CDR3 coding DNA: TGTGCCAGCATCCTCCAAGGGCTAGCGGGTAACAATGAGCAGTTCTTC. This codes for CASILQGLAGNNEQFF.